This is a list of T cell receptor beta chains from one sample in a study of blood T cell repertoires in COVID-19. Clones were sequenced by immunoSEQ multiplex PCR, and TCRdb holds only the in-frame ones, with some missing. The table shows approximately 200,000 clones, with approximately 86% occurring only once. The source material was PBMCs or T cells enriched from blood (not recorded which). Source of these receptors: a woman between 25 and 40 years old who had been exposed to COVID-19. The conserved cysteine and the conserved F or W are not part of the CDR3 here. Each record gives: V gene, J gene, CDR3 length, CDR3 protein.

v_call: TRBV11-2
j_call: TRBJ1-5
cdr3_length: 12
cdr3_aa: ASSLPGYNQPQH

v_call: TRBV7-8
j_call: TRBJ2-7
cdr3_length: 10
cdr3_aa: ASSLVGPEQY

v_call: TRBV27
j_call: TRBJ2-3
cdr3_length: 17
cdr3_aa: ASSFRGGQGTMGTDTQY

v_call: TRBV3-1/TRBV3-2
j_call: TRBJ2-7
cdr3_length: 12
cdr3_aa: ASTQRGGSYEQY

v_call: TRBV5-8
j_call: TRBJ2-3
cdr3_length: 10
cdr3_aa: ASRLYTDTQY

v_call: TRBV10-3
j_call: TRBJ2-3
cdr3_length: 15
cdr3_aa: AISESRTSPSTDTQY

v_call: TRBV10-3
j_call: TRBJ2-7
cdr3_length: 12
cdr3_aa: ATDPGTGINEQY

v_call: TRBV5-1
j_call: TRBJ1-5
cdr3_length: 13
cdr3_aa: ASSFSGGNSQPQH

v_call: TRBV4-1
j_call: TRBJ1-3
cdr3_length: 13
cdr3_aa: ASSQTPSSGNTIY

v_call: TRBV5-6
j_call: TRBJ2-1
cdr3_length: 16
cdr3_aa: ASSLVGSGGALGSEQF

v_call: TRBV2
j_call: TRBJ1-1
cdr3_length: 16
cdr3_aa: ASSAPKGGAWGATEAF

v_call: TRBV29-1
j_call: TRBJ2-7
cdr3_length: 13
cdr3_aa: SVHINRGREYEQY

v_call: TRBV27
j_call: TRBJ1-1
cdr3_length: 11
cdr3_aa: ASHDWGDTEAF

v_call: TRBV2
j_call: TRBJ1-6
cdr3_length: 11
cdr3_aa: ARQTSYNSPLH

v_call: TRBV24-1
j_call: TRBJ2-2
cdr3_length: 11
cdr3_aa: ATSGYGTGELF

v_call: TRBV19
j_call: TRBJ1-5
cdr3_length: 12
cdr3_aa: ASTGTAFDQPQH

v_call: TRBV5-1
j_call: TRBJ1-4
cdr3_length: 14
cdr3_aa: ASSPPSGVANEKLF

v_call: TRBV18
j_call: TRBJ1-1
cdr3_length: 12
cdr3_aa: ASSTGLAGTEAF

v_call: TRBV9
j_call: TRBJ2-2
cdr3_length: 14
cdr3_aa: ASSVESSGGTGELF

v_call: TRBV3-1/TRBV3-2
j_call: TRBJ1-2
cdr3_length: 12
cdr3_aa: ASSWQTGGDGYT

v_call: TRBV11-3
j_call: TRBJ1-1
cdr3_length: 12
cdr3_aa: ASSLVFRADEAF

v_call: TRBV2
j_call: TRBJ1-1
cdr3_length: 8
cdr3_aa: ASRAGEAF

v_call: TRBV28
j_call: TRBJ1-3
cdr3_length: 16
cdr3_aa: ASSFSTGLVGSGNTIY

v_call: TRBV9
j_call: TRBJ1-4
cdr3_length: 12
cdr3_aa: ASSGEGGFEKLF

v_call: TRBV11-2
j_call: TRBJ1-1
cdr3_length: 12
cdr3_aa: ASSPRAGRTEAF

v_call: TRBV25-1
j_call: TRBJ2-2
cdr3_length: 14
cdr3_aa: ASSGQGALGTGELF

v_call: TRBV14
j_call: TRBJ2-7
cdr3_length: 11
cdr3_aa: ASSPGTGGEQY

v_call: TRBV24-1
j_call: TRBJ2-5
cdr3_length: 12
cdr3_aa: ATRGEGPGETQY

v_call: TRBV10-2
j_call: TRBJ1-2
cdr3_length: 9
cdr3_aa: ASSEIQVTV

v_call: TRBV14
j_call: TRBJ2-7
cdr3_length: 11
cdr3_aa: ASSQAQGYEQY

v_call: TRBV7-7
j_call: TRBJ1-5
cdr3_length: 13
cdr3_aa: ASTPGRGQEQPQH

v_call: TRBV24-1
j_call: TRBJ2-2
cdr3_length: 13
cdr3_aa: ATSDPGPRGGELF

v_call: TRBV10-3
j_call: TRBJ2-3
cdr3_length: 13
cdr3_aa: AISEPDYRTDTQY

v_call: TRBV18
j_call: TRBJ2-7
cdr3_length: 14
cdr3_aa: ASSPDRQVPVYEQY

v_call: TRBV19
j_call: TRBJ2-7
cdr3_length: 13
cdr3_aa: ASNSRGTGGDEQY

v_call: TRBV3-1/TRBV3-2
j_call: TRBJ1-3
cdr3_length: 13
cdr3_aa: ASSQDGRGGNTIY

v_call: TRBV5-6
j_call: TRBJ1-3
cdr3_length: 14
cdr3_aa: ASSEGTGRRGNTIY

v_call: TRBV2
j_call: TRBJ2-3
cdr3_length: 10
cdr3_aa: ACLGETDTQY

v_call: TRBV28
j_call: TRBJ2-7
cdr3_length: 13
cdr3_aa: ASSLAGQGGYEQY

v_call: TRBV19
j_call: TRBJ2-5
cdr3_length: 13
cdr3_aa: ASSITGTGTETQY

v_call: TRBV2
j_call: TRBJ2-7
cdr3_length: 11
cdr3_aa: ASKPDLTYEQY

v_call: TRBV7-9
j_call: TRBJ2-3
cdr3_length: 13
cdr3_aa: ASSLRGRGTDTQY

v_call: TRBV12-3/TRBV12-4
j_call: TRBJ1-2
cdr3_length: 9
cdr3_aa: ASGRGVGYT

v_call: TRBV5-8
j_call: TRBJ1-5
cdr3_length: 13
cdr3_aa: ASSFRTGSYQPQH

v_call: TRBV19
j_call: TRBJ1-1
cdr3_length: 11
cdr3_aa: ASSITGNTEAF

v_call: TRBV10-3
j_call: TRBJ1-2
cdr3_length: 12
cdr3_aa: AISESTEAYGYT

v_call: TRBV5-1
j_call: TRBJ2-3
cdr3_length: 13
cdr3_aa: ASTPSGQTTDTQY

v_call: TRBV27
j_call: TRBJ2-7
cdr3_length: 12
cdr3_aa: ASSSGTGGYEQY

v_call: TRBV19
j_call: TRBJ1-4
cdr3_length: 13
cdr3_aa: ASRAETGVNEKLF

v_call: TRBV27
j_call: TRBJ1-5
cdr3_length: 13
cdr3_aa: ASSLGREVHQPQH

v_call: TRBV9
j_call: TRBJ1-2
cdr3_length: 14
cdr3_aa: ASSLSRGGFNYGYT